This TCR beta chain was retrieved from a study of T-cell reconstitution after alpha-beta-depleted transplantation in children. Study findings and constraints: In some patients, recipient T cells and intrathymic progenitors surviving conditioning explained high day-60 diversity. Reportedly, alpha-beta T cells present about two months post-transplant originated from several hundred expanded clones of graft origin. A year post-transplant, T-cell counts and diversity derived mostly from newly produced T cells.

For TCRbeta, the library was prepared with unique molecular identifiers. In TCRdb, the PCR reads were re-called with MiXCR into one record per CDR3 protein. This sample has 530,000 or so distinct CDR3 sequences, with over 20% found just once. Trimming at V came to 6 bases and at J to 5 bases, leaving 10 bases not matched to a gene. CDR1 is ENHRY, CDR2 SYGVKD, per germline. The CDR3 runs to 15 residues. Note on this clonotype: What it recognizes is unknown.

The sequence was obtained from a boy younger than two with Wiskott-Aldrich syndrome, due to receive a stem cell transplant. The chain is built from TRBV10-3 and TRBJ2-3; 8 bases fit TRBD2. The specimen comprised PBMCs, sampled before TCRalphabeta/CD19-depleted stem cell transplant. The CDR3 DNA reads TGTGCCATCAGCCGTCGGGAGGGGGGGTTAGATACGCAGTATTTT. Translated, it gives CAISRREGGLDTQYF.